The rows below give T cell receptor beta chains drawn from one sample of a study of blood T cells in healthy people across ages. TCRdb re-derived calls from the 5' RACE reads in MiXCR, one entry per CDR3 protein. Found here are roughly 730,000 distinct CDR3 sequences, around three fifths of them singletons; the top ten hold 20% to 30%. The sequenced material came from blood. These TCRs come from a man aged 40-49 years in good health. Each CDR3 is given with its conserved first and last residue. The order of the fields is J gene, V gene, D gene, clone size, CDR3 DNA, CDR3 protein. The D gene is left open where the match is weak. Only part of the rows carry a size: once, few, many, or a class if the clone is expanded.

>TRBJ2-7|TRBV20-1|-|-
TGCAGTGCTACCACAGGGACTCCACCCTACGAGCAGTACTTC
CSATTGTPPYEQYF
>TRBJ2-7|TRBV11-1|TRBD1|-
TGTGCCAGCAGCGTATCGGGACAGGGTGTCCAGTACTTC
CASSVSGQGVQYF
>TRBJ2-7|TRBV5-1|TRBD1|-
TGCGCCAGCAGCGATCTACAGGGGTCCTACGAGCAGTACTTC
CASSDLQGSYEQYF
>TRBJ2-3|TRBV29-1|TRBD1|few
TGCAGCGTTCCCGGACAGGGTCTGGGAGATACGCAGTATTTT
CSVPGQGLGDTQYF
>TRBJ2-1|TRBV27|TRBD2|-
TGTGCCAGCAGTTCTTGGACTAGCCTAGGTGAGCAGTTCTTC
CASSSWTSLGEQFF
>TRBJ1-6|TRBV12-3/TRBV12-4|-|-
TGTGCCAGCAGGGAAGACAGGAATTCACCCCTCCACTTT
CASREDRNSPLHF
>TRBJ1-2|TRBV24-1|-|-
TGTGCCACCAGTGTCGACGGCTATGGCTACACCTTC
CATSVDGYGYTF
>TRBJ2-4|TRBV20-1|TRBD2|once
TGCAGTGCTAGTTTCCTAGCGGGGGCCGTGGGGGGAAACATTCAGTACTTC
CSASFLAGAVGGNIQYF
>TRBJ2-7|TRBV20-1|TRBD2|few
TGCAGTGCTAGAGGGGGACTAGTCCGACGCGAGCAGTACTTC
CSARGGLVRREQYF
>TRBJ1-1|TRBV12-3/TRBV12-4|-|-
TGTGCCAGCATCGAGGGGGGGATGAGGACTGAAGCTTTCTTT
CASIEGGMRTEAFF
>TRBJ2-3|TRBV11-3|TRBD2|-
TGTGCCAGCAGCTTCTTTCTTGCTAGCGGGATAATTTCAGATACGCAGTATTTT
CASSFFLASGIISDTQYF
>TRBJ2-5|TRBV20-1|-|-
TGCAGTGGGAGAAGCCCGACACAGGGAAAAGAGACCCAGTACTTC
CSGRSPTQGKETQYF
>TRBJ1-2|TRBV3-1|-|few
TGTGCCAGCAGCCAAGAGAGGTTTCAGTTAGGAGGAGGCTACACCTTC
CASSQERFQLGGGYTF
>TRBJ2-5|TRBV20-1|-|few
TGCAGTGCTAGGGGGAAGACCGGGGGTTTAAAAGAGACCCAGTACTTC
CSARGKTGGLKETQYF
>TRBJ2-7|TRBV5-6|-|-
TGTGCCAGCAGCTACGGACGGGACGAGCAGTACTTC
CASSYGRDEQYF
>TRBJ2-5|TRBV9|TRBD2|once
TGTGCCAGCAGCGCGTGGACTAGCGGGAGGTCAGAGACCCAGTACTTC
CASSAWTSGRSETQYF
>TRBJ2-3|TRBV25-1|-|few
TGTGCCAGTACGGGTCCAATTAGCACAGATACGCAGTATTTT
CASTGPISTDTQYF
>TRBJ2-3|TRBV6-6|TRBD1|-
TGTGCCAGCAGTGACACAGGGGTCCCCCAATCCCGGACGCAGTATTTT
CASSDTGVPQSRTQYF
>TRBJ2-2|TRBV4-3|TRBD2|-
TGCGCCAGCAGCCAAGATCCGACTAGCGGGAGTCTCACCGGGGAGCTGTTTTTT
CASSQDPTSGSLTGELFF
>TRBJ2-4|TRBV24-1|-|few
TGTGCCACCAGTGATTCACGAGGGCTAGCCAAAAACATTCAGTACTTC
CATSDSRGLAKNIQYF
>TRBJ2-1|TRBV27|TRBD2|-
TGTGCCAGCAGTGTATCTAGCGGGTTCAATGAGCAGTTCTTC
CASSVSSGFNEQFF
>TRBJ1-5|TRBV6-1|TRBD1|-
TGTGCCAGCAGTGTAGACAGGGATCAGCCCCAGCATTTT
CASSVDRDQPQHF
>TRBJ2-5|TRBV24-1|TRBD1|-
TGTGCCACCAGTGGTTTGACAGGGGGCCTGGAGACCCAGTACTTC
CATSGLTGGLETQYF
>TRBJ2-6|TRBV3-1|-|-
TGTGCCTGCAGCCAAGGGGGAGCTGGGGCCAACGTCCTGACTTTC
CACSQGGAGANVLTF
>TRBJ2-1|TRBV6-5|TRBD1|-
TGTGCCAGCAGTTACGAGACAGGGGGCCGCGCGGCATCCTACAATGAGCAGTTCTTC
CASSYETGGRAASYNEQFF
>TRBJ2-7|TRBV24-1|TRBD1|-
TGTGCCACCAGTCATCCGGGACAGGGGCACGACGAGCAGTACTTC
CATSHPGQGHDEQYF
>TRBJ2-7|TRBV4-1|TRBD2|-
TGCGCCAGCAGCCAAGTTAGCGGGAGAAACGAGCAGTACTTC
CASSQVSGRNEQYF
>TRBJ1-1|TRBV7-2|TRBD1|-
TGTGCCAGCAGCTTAGGGGGGTCAGGGGGAGAAGCTTTCTTT
CASSLGGSGGEAFF
>TRBJ2-6|TRBV6-1|TRBD1|many
TGTGCCAGCTATGACAGGGCAGGGGGAGACTCTGGGGCCAACGTCCTGACTTTC
CASYDRAGGDSGANVLTF
>TRBJ2-1|TRBV29-1|-|-
TGCAGCGCGGCGTGGGAGACCCAGTTCTTC
CSAAWETQFF
>TRBJ2-6|TRBV29-1|-|-
TGCAGCGTTGTTTTGTTGGGGGCTGGGGCCAACGTCCTGACTTTC
CSVVLLGAGANVLTF
>TRBJ2-7|TRBV28|-|-
TGTGCCAGCAGTTTTCCAGGGTTTTTCTACGAGCAGTACTTC
CASSFPGFFYEQYF
>TRBJ2-5|TRBV12-5|-|once
TGTGCTAGTGGTTTGGGCCAAGCGCGGGCTAGTGCGGAGACCCAGTACTTC
CASGLGQARASAETQYF
>TRBJ1-4|TRBV25-1|-|-
TGTGCCAGCACCGCGACAGGAGAAAAACTGTTTTTT
CASTATGEKLFF
>TRBJ2-3|TRBV5-1|-|few
TGCGCCAGCAGCGAACAGGGTCCGCAGTATTTT
CASSEQGPQYF
>TRBJ2-3|TRBV7-8|TRBD1|-
TGTGCCAGCAGCTCAACACCCCGACAGGGGAACACAGATACGCAGTATTTT
CASSSTPRQGNTDTQYF
>TRBJ2-7|TRBV4-3|TRBD1|few
TGCGCCAGCAGCCTCGGGCAGGGGGAAGTCGAGCAGTACTTC
CASSLGQGEVEQYF
>TRBJ2-5|TRBV5-1|-|-
TGCGCCAGCAGCTTGCTAGCGAGAAACAATGAGCAGTACTTC
CASSLLARNNEQYF
>TRBJ1-2|TRBV4-3|-|few
TGCGCCAGCAGCCAAAATCACTTAGGGTTCGATCTGGACTATGGCTACACCTTC
CASSQNHLGFDLDYGYTF
>TRBJ2-7|TRBV7-2|TRBD1|-
TGTGCCAGCAGTTCCAGACAGGGGGCAAGGTCCTACGAGCAGTACTTC
CASSSRQGARSYEQYF
>TRBJ2-1|TRBV5-1|-|-
TGCGCCAGCATGTCCCTTAAACTAGACAGCAATGAGCAGTTCTTC
CASMSLKLDSNEQFF
>TRBJ1-2|TRBV4-2|-|once
TGTGCCAGCAGCCAAGATACGCAGGGAAGGGAGGGCTACACCTTC
CASSQDTQGREGYTF
>TRBJ1-5|TRBV6-1|-|-
TGTGCCAGCAGTGAACTATGGACGGGAAATCAGCCCCAGCATTTT
CASSELWTGNQPQHF
>TRBJ2-7|TRBV7-2|-|-
TGTGCCAGCAGTAAGGCGTACCCAAACGAGCAGTACTTC
CASSKAYPNEQYF
>TRBJ2-5|TRBV5-1|TRBD2|-
TGCGCCAGCAGGACTAGCGGGAGGTACCAAGAGACCCAGTACTTC
CASRTSGRYQETQYF
>TRBJ2-4|TRBV28|-|few
TGTGCCAGCAGCGCCGTGCGGGGTACCAAAAACATTCAGTACTTC
CASSAVRGTKNIQYF
>TRBJ1-2|TRBV21-1|-|-
TGTGCCAGCAGTTATGTGCCGCAGAAATATGGCTACACCTTC
CASSYVPQKYGYTF
>TRBJ1-5|TRBV28|-|few
TGTGCCAGCAGTTGGGCAGTCGAATATAATCAGCCCCAGCATTTT
CASSWAVEYNQPQHF
>TRBJ1-2|TRBV9|-|-
TGTGCCAGCAGCGCCGGTCAGGCACTCGGCTATGGCTACACCTTC
CASSAGQALGYGYTF
>TRBJ2-2|TRBV7-3|-|-
TGTGCCAGCAGCACCTCGGACAGAACGCGGGGGGAGCTGTTTTTT
CASSTSDRTRGELFF
>TRBJ2-6|TRBV15|-|few
TGTGCCACCAGCAGAGTAGAAGGCCCTGGGGCCAACGTCCTGACTTTC
CATSRVEGPGANVLTF
>TRBJ2-7|TRBV7-5|-|-
-
CISVSEALGSDSSYEQYF
>TRBJ1-3|TRBV7-2|-|few
TGTGCCAGCAGCCGGGAGGGGGGGCGACTTTCTGGAAACACCATATATTTT
CASSREGGRLSGNTIYF
>TRBJ1-5|TRBV7-9|TRBD1|few
TGTGCCAGCAGCCCACAGGGGGATCAGCCCCAGCATTTT
CASSPQGDQPQHF
>TRBJ2-7|TRBV11-1|TRBD2|few
TGTGCCAGCAGCTCTAGCGGTATCCAAGGGAACTACGAGCAGTACTTC
CASSSSGIQGNYEQYF